This TCR beta chain was found in a study of immune evolution from preneoplasia to lung adenocarcinoma. The wider study: HLA loss of heterozygosity: roughly 6.6% AIS, about 15% MIA, roughly 30% ADC, none AAH.

The CDR3 runs to 12 residues. Germline V gene data show CDR1 as MDHEN and CDR2 as SYDVKM. V shed 10 bases, J shed 10 bases, and the junction held 9 bases outside the gene matches. About this clone: What it recognizes is unknown.

Overall study results and limits: Normal lung had highest clonality; later lesions appeared denser, more diverse.

Clones were read by immunoSEQ multiplex PCR, and TCRdb kept only the in-frame ones, dropping some. The data show over 2,000 clones, around 72% seen once. Resections took place in Japan or China from the mid-2010s to the late 2010s. V gene TRBV28 combines with J gene TRBJ2-2, with 7 bases identical to TRBD2. Sequences were obtained from FFPE minimally invasive lung adenocarcinoma tissue. This clonotype originated in a person aged 60-79 years with lung adenocarcinoma. In DNA, the CDR3 is TGTGCCACCTCCGGGCTAGCGGAGGAGCTGTTTTTT. This encodes CATSGLAEELFF.